The rows below give T cell receptor beta chains drawn from one sample of a study of shared clonotypes between healthy human individuals. The method was immunoSEQ multiplex PCR; TCRdb's version includes in-frame clones alone and lacks a portion of them. The sample lists around 480,000 clones; about 79% were seen once. Sequences were obtained from PBMCs. Every receptor here comes from a woman between 35 and 50 years old in good health. Some clones in this sample may be carry-over from other donors' samples. CDR3s include the opening cysteine and the closing phenylalanine or tryptophan. D genes are given only for firm matches. Clone size appears in some rows only: once, few, many, or a class for an expanded clone.

cdr3_nt: TGTGCCAGCAGCCAAAGGTCCGGGTTTTTAGAGACCCAGTACTTC; cdr3_aa: CASSQRSGFLETQYF; j_call: TRBJ2-5; v_call: TRBV14; cdr3_length: 15; clone_size: NA; d_call: NA
cdr3_nt: TGTGCCAGCAGTCGGGAGGGCCCCACAGATACGCAGTATTTT; cdr3_aa: CASSREGPTDTQYF; j_call: TRBJ2-3; v_call: TRBV6-5; cdr3_length: 14; clone_size: NA; d_call: TRBD2
cdr3_nt: TGTGCCAGCAGTGCCCTACCCCAACTAGCGCTAAGCTCCTACGAGCAGTACTTC; cdr3_aa: CASSALPQLALSSYEQYF; j_call: TRBJ2-7; v_call: TRBV27; cdr3_length: 18; clone_size: few; d_call: TRBD2
cdr3_nt: TGTGCCAGCAGTTTATTCCTGGGGACTAGCGGGACCTACGAGCAGTACTTC; cdr3_aa: CASSLFLGTSGTYEQYF; j_call: TRBJ2-7; v_call: TRBV28; cdr3_length: 17; clone_size: NA; d_call: TRBD2
cdr3_nt: TGTGCCAGCAGCCCGCGACAGGGGTCAGGACAAGAGACCCAGTACTTC; cdr3_aa: CASSPRQGSGQETQYF; j_call: TRBJ2-5; v_call: TRBV7-9; cdr3_length: 16; clone_size: NA; d_call: TRBD1
cdr3_nt: TGTGCCAGCAGCCGCACAGATACGCAGTATTTT; cdr3_aa: CASSRTDTQYF; j_call: TRBJ2-3; v_call: TRBV5-6; cdr3_length: 11; clone_size: few; d_call: NA
cdr3_nt: TGTGCCAGCAGGGGGGAGATGGGGCAGCCCCAGCATTTT; cdr3_aa: CASRGEMGQPQHF; j_call: TRBJ1-5; v_call: TRBV2; cdr3_length: 13; clone_size: NA; d_call: NA
cdr3_nt: TGCGCCAGCAGCTCCAGAGTACAAGAGACCCAGTACTTC; cdr3_aa: CASSSRVQETQYF; j_call: TRBJ2-5; v_call: TRBV5-1; cdr3_length: 13; clone_size: NA; d_call: NA
cdr3_nt: TGTGCCAGTAGGTCCGGGACAGGGGGGCAGCCCCAGCATTTT; cdr3_aa: CASRSGTGGQPQHF; j_call: TRBJ1-5; v_call: TRBV19; cdr3_length: 14; clone_size: few; d_call: TRBD1
cdr3_nt: TGTGCCAGCAGTAACGACAATTATAATTCACCCCTCCACTTT; cdr3_aa: CASSNDNYNSPLHF; j_call: TRBJ1-6; v_call: TRBV6-5; cdr3_length: 14; clone_size: NA; d_call: NA
cdr3_nt: TGTGCCAGCAGCTTAGTGCCGCAAGAGACCCAGTACTTC; cdr3_aa: CASSLVPQETQYF; j_call: TRBJ2-5; v_call: TRBV7-9; cdr3_length: 13; clone_size: NA; d_call: NA
cdr3_nt: TGTGCCAGCAGCTTAGGGACCGGGGAGCTGTTTTTT; cdr3_aa: CASSLGTGELFF; j_call: TRBJ2-2; v_call: TRBV7-9; cdr3_length: 12; clone_size: NA; d_call: NA
cdr3_nt: TGTGCCAGCAGTGATCGGCTCCTCTACGAGCAGTACTTC; cdr3_aa: CASSDRLLYEQYF; j_call: TRBJ2-7; v_call: TRBV2; cdr3_length: 13; clone_size: NA; d_call: NA
cdr3_nt: TGTGCCAGCAGTGGAGGGGGACTAGCGGGAGGAGATGAGCAGTTCTTC; cdr3_aa: CASSGGGLAGGDEQFF; j_call: TRBJ2-1; v_call: TRBV25-1; cdr3_length: 16; clone_size: NA; d_call: TRBD2
cdr3_nt: TGTGCCAGCAGTTTATTATCGGGGAGTGAGCAGTTCTTC; cdr3_aa: CASSLLSGSEQFF; j_call: TRBJ2-1; v_call: TRBV28; cdr3_length: 13; clone_size: NA; d_call: NA
cdr3_nt: TGTGCCAGCAGCCTTCGACTAGCGGGAGAAGAGACCCAGTACTTC; cdr3_aa: CASSLRLAGEETQYF; j_call: TRBJ2-5; v_call: TRBV5-6; cdr3_length: 15; clone_size: NA; d_call: TRBD2
cdr3_nt: TGCGCCAGCAGCTCTCCACTAGCGGGAGTCTACGAGCAGTACTTC; cdr3_aa: CASSSPLAGVYEQYF; j_call: TRBJ2-7; v_call: TRBV7-6; cdr3_length: 15; clone_size: NA; d_call: TRBD2
cdr3_nt: TGTGCCAGCAGCCTCGCAGGGGGGCTTCTTTCACCCCTCCACTTT; cdr3_aa: CASSLAGGLLSPLHF; j_call: TRBJ1-6; v_call: TRBV11-2; cdr3_length: 15; clone_size: NA; d_call: TRBD1
cdr3_nt: TGTGCCAGCAGCCCAAGAGGAACGGCATCCTACAATGAGCAGTTCTTC; cdr3_aa: CASSPRGTASYNEQFF; j_call: TRBJ2-1; v_call: TRBV9; cdr3_length: 16; clone_size: NA; d_call: NA
cdr3_nt: TGCGCCAGCAGCTCGGACTGGCTACGAGAGCAGTTCTTC; cdr3_aa: CASSSDWLREQFF; j_call: TRBJ2-1; v_call: TRBV5-1; cdr3_length: 13; clone_size: few; d_call: NA
cdr3_nt: TGTGCCAGCCTTGCCGGGGGTCAGGGTTACAATCAGCCCCAGCATTTT; cdr3_aa: CASLAGGQGYNQPQHF; j_call: TRBJ1-5; v_call: TRBV6-6; cdr3_length: 16; clone_size: NA; d_call: NA
cdr3_nt: TGTGCCAGCAGCTTAGACGGGACAGATAATGAAAAACTGTTTTTT; cdr3_aa: CASSLDGTDNEKLFF; j_call: TRBJ1-4; v_call: TRBV11-2; cdr3_length: 15; clone_size: NA; d_call: TRBD1
cdr3_nt: TGTGCCATAGCGACAGGGTCTGGAAACACCATATATTTT; cdr3_aa: CAIATGSGNTIYF; j_call: TRBJ1-3; v_call: TRBV30; cdr3_length: 13; clone_size: NA; d_call: TRBD1